This TCR beta chain was identified in a study of cytomegalovirus exposure and HLA in healthy donors. With regard to this clone: Its antigen is still unknown.

The validation cohort, a group of 120 or so subjects, included the donors and was separate from the roughly 670-subject first cohort. The germline V gene has CDR1 KGHSH and CDR2 LQKENI. The CDR3 is made up of 14 amino acids. V was cut by 3 bases and J by 4 bases, with 7 bases left in between. Assay used: immunoSEQ multiplex PCR; TCRdb lists only in-frame clones, some missing. Of 75,000 to 85,000 clones in the sample, roughly 88% were seen once. General study results and limits: Three of the chains that were CMV-associated were confirmed in vitro to be specific for CMV antigens. Using the classifier, cytomegalovirus status was reportedly diagnosed with high specificity and sensitivity.

This sequence joins TRBV18 and TRBJ1-6; perhaps TRBD1 as D (6 bases). The receptor's source is a man aged 25 to 40 in good health and CMV-seronegative. Sequenced material: PBMCs. The CDR3 is CASSPGQYNSPLHF. DNA for the CDR3: TGTGCCAGCTCACCTGGACAGTATAATTCACCCCTCCACTTT.